What follows are 6 T cell receptor beta chains derived from one specimen sequenced in a study of cytomegalovirus exposure and HLA in healthy donors. Primers for the PCR totalled 60 Vbeta and 13 Jbeta. Clones were read by immunoSEQ multiplex PCR, and TCRdb kept only the in-frame ones, dropping some. The sample yields roughly 160,000 clones, roughly 76% seen once. Sequenced sample: PBMCs. The receptors here all came from a male donor in good health and CMV-seronegative.

The chain links TRBV5-6 to TRBJ2-2; 8 bases map to TRBD1. The CDR3 consists of 15 residues. The germline V gene has CDR1 SGHDT and CDR2 YYEEEE. J lost 6 bases, V lost 2 bases, and 6 bases had no gene match. CDR3 nucleotide sequence: TGTGCCAGCAGCTTTACGGACAGGGTGGCCGGGGAGCTGTTTTTT. Its translation: CASSFTDRVAGELFF.

The V and J genes are TRBV7-9 and TRBJ1-1; D ambiguous. This CDR3 has 15 amino acids. Deletions cut 1 base from V and 1 base from J, with 10 bases between. The germline V gene encodes CDR1 SEHNR and CDR2 FQNEAQ (reference sequence). CDR3: CASSLVTGKNTEAFF. The CDR3 nucleotides are TGTGCCAGCAGCTTAGTCACCGGGAAGAACACTGAAGCTTTCTTT.

This clone was counted a single time. A read error may produce the germline difference seen at one junction end. Other DNA sequences from this sample encode an identical CDR3 as well. The genes are TRBV5-1 and TRBJ1-6; the match to TRBD1 covers 7 bases. The germline CDR1 and CDR2 sequences are SGHRS and YFSETQ. CDR3 size: 18 residues. As DNA, the CDR3 is TGCGCCAGCAGCTTGTCGACAGGGAGTAGCTCCTATAATTCACCTCTCCACTTT. This codes for CASSLSTGSSSYNSPLHF.

This chain joins TRBV6-6 and TRBJ2-7, with 13 bases aligning to TRBD2. Germline values: CDR1 MNHNY, CDR2 SVGAGI (reference sequence). J lost 4 bases, V lost 0 bases, and 3 bases had no gene match. This CDR3 is built from 16 residues. The CDR3 loop reads CASSYSRLAGGYEQYF. The CDR3 DNA reads TGTGCCAGCAGTTACTCCCGACTAGCGGGGGGATACGAGCAGTACTTC.

The chain has TRBV20-1 and TRBJ1-1; perhaps TRBD1 as D (6 bases). The V end was cut by 5 bases, the J end by 8 bases, with 12 bases between. The germline V gene encodes CDR1 DFQATT and CDR2 SNEGSKA (reference sequence). This CDR3 has 11 amino acids. CDR3 DNA sequence: TGCAGTGCTGACGACAGGCCCGAAGCTTTCTTT. Its translation: CSADDRPEAFF.

This clone was counted between two and nine times. V usage is TRBV6-6 and J usage is TRBJ2-3, with 8 bases aligning to TRBD1. There are 16 residues in the CDR3. Unmatched junction bases numbered 8, after V lost 4 bases and J lost 2 bases. Germline V gene data show CDR1 as MNHNY and CDR2 as SVGAGI (reference sequence). The CDR3 spells CASSSDRGKPTDTQYF. The CDR3 bases are TGTGCCAGCAGTTCCGACAGGGGAAAACCCACAGATACGCAGTATTTT.